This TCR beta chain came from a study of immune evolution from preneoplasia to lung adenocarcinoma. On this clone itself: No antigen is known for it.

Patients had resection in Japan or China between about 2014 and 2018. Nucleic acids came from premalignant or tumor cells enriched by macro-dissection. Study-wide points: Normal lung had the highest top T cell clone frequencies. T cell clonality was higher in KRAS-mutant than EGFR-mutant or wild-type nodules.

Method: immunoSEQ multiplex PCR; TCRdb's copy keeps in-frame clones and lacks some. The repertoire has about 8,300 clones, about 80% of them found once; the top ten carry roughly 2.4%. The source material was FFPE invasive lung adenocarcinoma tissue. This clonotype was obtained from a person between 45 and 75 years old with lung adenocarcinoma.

CDR3 in DNA: TGTGCCAGCAGTTACGAAGATTTCGGCGGCTACACCTTC. Its translation: CASSYEDFGGYTF. The chain employs TRBV6-6 and TRBJ1-2; D is unclear. Germline CDR1 is MNHNY and CDR2 is SVGAGI (reference sequence). The V gene lost 2 bases and the J gene lost 8 bases, with 12 bases spanning the gap. The CDR3 length is 13 residues.